This TCR beta chain appears in the sequencing data of a study of response to subunit inactivated influenza vaccine. Whole-study findings and limits: The authors offered the suggestion that each seasonal influenza vaccination recruits few new T cells.

Germline lookup yields CDR1 SGHRS and CDR2 YFSETQ. The CDR3 spans 13 residues. V lost 4 bases and J lost 0, with 6 bases in between. Each CDR3 protein is one row after TCRdb ran MiXCR on the RT-PCR reads. Seen here are over 800,000 distinct CDR3 sequences, about 20% observed once, and the top ten hold 10%. A note on this clonotype: The antigen remains unidentified.

This receptor was obtained from a middle-aged man who received an inactivated influenza vaccine. The sample in question was PBMCs from blood, obtained more than 4 days after vaccination. The V and J genes are TRBV5-1 and TRBJ2-3; D is unclear. CDR3 DNA: TGCGCCAGCAGCCATCTTAGCACAGATACGCAGTATTTT. As protein: CASSHLSTDTQYF.